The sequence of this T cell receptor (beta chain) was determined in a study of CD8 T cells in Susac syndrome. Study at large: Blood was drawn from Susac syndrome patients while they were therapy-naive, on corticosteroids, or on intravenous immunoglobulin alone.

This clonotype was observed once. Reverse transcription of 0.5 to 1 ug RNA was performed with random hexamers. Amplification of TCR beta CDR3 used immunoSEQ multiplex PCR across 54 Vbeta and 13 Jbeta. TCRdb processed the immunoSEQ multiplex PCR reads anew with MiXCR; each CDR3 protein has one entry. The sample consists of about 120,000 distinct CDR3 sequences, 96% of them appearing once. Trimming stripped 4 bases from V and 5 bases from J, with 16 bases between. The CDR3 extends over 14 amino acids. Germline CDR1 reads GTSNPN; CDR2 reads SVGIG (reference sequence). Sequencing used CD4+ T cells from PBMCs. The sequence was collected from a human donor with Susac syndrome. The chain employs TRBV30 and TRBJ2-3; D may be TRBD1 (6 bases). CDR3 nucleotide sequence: TGTGCCTGGACCACAGGGAAATGGGTAGATACGCAGTATTTT. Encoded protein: CAWTTGKWVDTQYF.